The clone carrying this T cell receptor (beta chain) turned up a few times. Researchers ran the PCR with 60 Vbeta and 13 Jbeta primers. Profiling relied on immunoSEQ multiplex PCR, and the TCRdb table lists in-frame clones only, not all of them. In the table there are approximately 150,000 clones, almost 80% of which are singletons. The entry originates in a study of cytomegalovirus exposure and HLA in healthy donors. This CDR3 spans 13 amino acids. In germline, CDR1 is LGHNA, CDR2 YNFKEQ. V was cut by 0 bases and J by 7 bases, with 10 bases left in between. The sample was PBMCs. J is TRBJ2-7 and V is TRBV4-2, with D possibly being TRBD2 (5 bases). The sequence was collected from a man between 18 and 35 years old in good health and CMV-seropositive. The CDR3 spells CASSQERSGEQYF. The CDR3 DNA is TGTGCCAGCAGCCAAGAGCGGTCGGGGGAGCAGTACTTC.